The next 5 T cell receptor beta chains were all read from a single sample in a study of blood T cell repertoires in COVID-19. Only in-frame clones appear in the TCRdb table, and some are missing; sequencing was by immunoSEQ multiplex PCR. The sample carries approximately 220,000 clones, 86% recorded once. The sequencing input was PBMCs or T cells enriched from blood (not recorded which). These receptors originate from a woman aged 25-40 years who had been exposed to COVID-19.

Only a few counts were recorded for this clone. This chain uses TRBV18 with TRBJ1-6, with 12 bases aligning to TRBD1. There are 16 residues in the CDR3. Trimming cost V 2 bases and J 8 bases; bases outside gene matches: 4. CDR1 and CDR2 from the germline V gene are KGHSH and LQKENI. The DNA for the CDR3 is TGTGCCAGCTCACCAGGGACAGGGGGCATCGATTCACCCCTCCACTTT. Its translation is CASSPGTGGIDSPLHF.

V is TRBV18 and J is TRBJ2-2; D is undetermined. Germline V gene data show CDR1 as KGHSH and CDR2 as LQKENI. V lost 6 bases to trimming and J lost 4 bases, with 9 bases between them. The CDR3 has 13 residues. The CDR3 DNA follows: TGTGCCAGCTCGTTCATGAGCACCGGGGAGCTGTTTTTT. This codes for CASSFMSTGELFF. The full variable domain, in which reference TRBV18 and TRBJ2-2 provide the parts outside the CDR3, is NAGVMQNPRHLVRRRGQEARLRCSPMKGHSHVYWYRQLPEEGLKFMVYLQKENIIDESGMPKERFSAEFPKEGPSILRIQQVVRGDSAAYFCASSFMSTGELFFGEGSRLTVL.

This clone was seen once. The V and J genes are TRBV18 and TRBJ1-1, with no clear D. Germline V CDR1 and CDR2: KGHSH, LQKENI. Between the trimmed V and J ends, which lost 2 bases and 10 bases, there was a span of 29 bases. The CDR3 extends over 18 amino acids. DNA of the CDR3: TGTGCCAGCTCACCAAACGACGAGGGAATGGGGTCCGGCGAGCGAGCTTTCTTT. This codes for CASSPNDEGMGSGERAFF. The entire variable domain, with the rest obtained from reference TRBV18 and TRBJ1-1, is as follows: NAGVMQNPRHLVRRRGQEARLRCSPMKGHSHVYWYRQLPEEGLKFMVYLQKENIIDESGMPKERFSAEFPKEGPSILRIQQVVRGDSAAYFCASSPNDEGMGSGERAFFGQGTRLTVV.

This chain connects TRBV27 to TRBJ1-6; possible D gene TRBD1, 6 bases. Germline CDR1 and CDR2: MNHEY and SMNVEV (reference sequence). This CDR3 is built from 14 residues. The germline V and J ends were trimmed by 3 bases and 8 bases, with 11 bases remaining between them. The CDR3 DNA sequence: TGTGCCAGCAGTTTCGGCAGGGGCCATTCACCCCTCCACTTT. Amino acid sequence: CASSFGRGHSPLHF.

The CDR3 DNA follows: TGTGCCAGCAGTTTATTCGGAGGGGAGTGGGGACTAGCGGGGAGTTCCTACAATGAGCAGTTCTTC. Its translation is CASSLFGGEWGLAGSSYNEQFF. The chain recombines TRBV27 with TRBJ2-1; 13 bases are a match to TRBD2. Trimming took 1 base from V and 1 from J; bases not matched to a gene: 16. The CDR3 has 22 residues. The germline gives CDR1 MNHEY, CDR2 SMNVEV (reference sequence).